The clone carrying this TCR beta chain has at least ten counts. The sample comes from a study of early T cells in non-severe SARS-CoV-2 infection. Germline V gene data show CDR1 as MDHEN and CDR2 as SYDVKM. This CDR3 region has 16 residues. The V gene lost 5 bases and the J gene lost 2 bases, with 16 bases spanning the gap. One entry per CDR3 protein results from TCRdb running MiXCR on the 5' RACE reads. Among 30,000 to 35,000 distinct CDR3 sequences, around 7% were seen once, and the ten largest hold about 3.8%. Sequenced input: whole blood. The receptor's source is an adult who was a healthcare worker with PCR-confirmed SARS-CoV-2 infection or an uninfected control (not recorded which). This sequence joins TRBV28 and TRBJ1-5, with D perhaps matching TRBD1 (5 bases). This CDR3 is CASSLTQGYGNQPQHF. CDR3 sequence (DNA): TGTGCCAGCAGTCTCACCCAGGGATATGGCAATCAGCCCCAGCATTTT.